These 21 T cell receptor beta chains originate from one sample sequenced in a study of CD8 T cells in ankylosing spondylitis. TCRdb passed the 5' RACE reads through MiXCR, listing each CDR3 protein once. The table lists some 37,000 distinct CDR3 sequences, around 6.2% of them singletons. Sequencing input: blood, either unsorted or a sorted T cell fraction (not recorded which). The receptors here all came from a male donor with ankylosing spondylitis or in good health (not recorded which).

This clonotype has at least ten counts. The chain employs TRBV18 and TRBJ2-1; D is unclear. Trimming stripped 0 bases from V and 3 bases from J, with 6 bases between. CDR3 length: 14 residues. Per germline, CDR1 KGHSH and CDR2 LQKENI. The chain's CDR3 is CASSPPTVYNEQFF. The CDR3 DNA sequence: TGTGCCAGCTCACCACCCACAGTCTACAATGAGCAGTTCTTC.

This clonotype was seen many times. The gene calls are TRBV11-3 and TRBJ2-1; perhaps TRBD2 as D (6 bases). The CDR3 runs 13 residues. The germline V gene has CDR1 SGHNT and CDR2 YENEEA. Trimming stripped 5 bases from V and 3 bases from J, with 8 bases between. The CDR3 sequence is CASSATSYNEQFF. CDR3 nucleotides: TGTGCCAGCAGCGCGACTAGCTACAATGAGCAGTTCTTC.

In this sample, this clonotype turned up many times. V usage is TRBV18 and J usage is TRBJ2-7; D not resolved. Germline assignment: CDR1 KGHSH and CDR2 LQKENI. The CDR3 covers 16 residues. The V gene lost 1 base and the J gene lost 2 bases, with 15 bases spanning the gap. CDR3 protein: CASSPRAPGLTYEQYF. CDR3 bases: TGTGCCAGCTCACCACGGGCTCCAGGCTTAACCTACGAGCAGTACTTC.

This clonotype was detected ten times or more. The rearrangement links TRBV7-8 to TRBJ2-2; D gene uncertain. The V and J ends lost 1 base and 1 base respectively, with 7 bases between them. This CDR3 spans 15 amino acids. The V gene's germline CDR1 is SGHVS and CDR2 FQNEAQ. CDR3 protein: CASSLELMNTGELFF. CDR3 nucleotide sequence: TGTGCCAGCAGCTTAGAACTCATGAACACCGGGGAGCTGTTTTTT.

This clonotype was observed at least ten times. This rearrangement joins TRBV2 to TRBJ2-1, with 8 positions matching TRBD1. This CDR3 is built from 18 residues. From germline, CDR1 is SNHLY and CDR2 FYNNEI. The DNA for the CDR3 is TGTACCTTCAGAACGACGAAACAGGGGGAGAGCTCCTACAATGAGCAGTTCTTC. It yields the protein CTFRTTKQGESSYNEQFF.

The table lists this clonotype with many counts. This chain joins TRBV12-2 and TRBJ2-2; the table names TRBD1, a call not compared with the DNA. TRBV12-2 is reported as a pseudogene. The CDR3 runs 12 residues. The DNA of the CDR3 is TGTGCAAGTCGCTCCGCCCTCGGGGAGCTGTTTTTT. Its translation is CASRSALGELFF.

This clonotype has at least ten counts. V and J are TRBV9 and TRBJ2-2, with no clear D. The CDR3 covers 12 residues. CDR1 SGDLS and CDR2 YYNGEE come from the germline V gene. V was trimmed by 0 bases and J by 5 bases, leaving 2 bases between them. This chain's CDR3 is CASSVDTGELFF. The CDR3 region has the DNA TGTGCCAGCAGCGTAGATACCGGGGAGCTGTTTTTT. Full variable domain (missing parts from reference TRBV9 and TRBJ2-2): DSGVTQTPKHLITATGQRVTLRCSPRSGDLSVYWYQQSLDQGLQFLIQYYNGEERAKGNILERFSAQQFPDLHSELNLSSLELGDSALYFCASSVDTGELFFGEGSRLTVL.

This clonotype has at least ten counts. V gene TRBV5-1 combines with J gene TRBJ1-2; D remains ambiguous. Germline V gene lookup returns CDR1 SGHRS and CDR2 YFSETQ. Trimming stripped 4 bases from V and 7 bases from J, with 20 bases between. The CDR3 has 15 amino acids. The CDR3 protein is CASSPSRTEPRGYTF. CDR3 nucleotide sequence: TGCGCCAGCAGCCCATCACGGACGGAACCACGTGGCTACACCTTC.

This clonotype was seen at least ten times. The rearrangement links TRBV20-1 to TRBJ1-1; TRBD1 matches 7 bases. The CDR3 is 16 residues long. The germline gives CDR1 DFQATT, CDR2 SNEGSKA (reference sequence). Trimming cost V 6 bases and J 3 bases; bases outside gene matches: 16. CDR3 nucleotide sequence: TGCAGTGCACCGCCGGAGACAGGGTCAGTTTACACTGAAGCTTTCTTT. Protein product: CSAPPETGSVYTEAFF.

This clonotype was recorded at least ten times. The V gene is TRBV3-1, the J gene TRBJ2-5; D is uncertain. V shed 0 bases and J shed 0 bases, with 5 bases lying between them. The germline CDR1 and CDR2 sequences are LGHDT and YNNKEL (reference sequence). The CDR3 contains 14 residues. CDR3 sequence reads: CASSQDSYQETQYF. Here the CDR3 DNA reads TGTGCCAGCAGCCAAGACTCTTACCAAGAGACCCAGTACTTC.

This clonotype was detected many times. The V and J genes are TRBV24-1 and TRBJ2-1, with TRBD2 matching over 8 bases. The V segment lost 7 bases and the J segment 7 bases; nucleotides outside the gene matches: 11. This CDR3 has 15 amino acids. Germline loops: CDR1 KGHDR, CDR2 SFDVKD. CDR3 protein: CATSAGTRVVNEQFF. The CDR3 DNA reads as TGTGCCACCAGCGCCGGGACTAGGGTCGTAAATGAGCAGTTCTTC.

This clonotype was observed at least ten times. J is TRBJ2-3 and V is TRBV20-1, with D possibly TRBD1 on 5 matching bases. CDR1 and CDR2 from the germline V gene are DFQATT and SNEGSKA (reference sequence). The CDR3 covers 16 residues. Trimming removed 0 bases from V and 2 bases from J, with 15 bases in between. The CDR3: CSARDQLGQVTDTQYF. The CDR3 DNA reads as TGCAGTGCTAGAGATCAATTGGGGCAGGTCACAGATACGCAGTATTTT.

This clonotype was seen ten or more times. J is TRBJ2-5 and V is TRBV15; D remains unclear. The germline gives CDR1 LNHNV, CDR2 YYDKDF (reference sequence). Trimming removed 0 bases from V and 1 base from J, with 9 bases in between. This CDR3 is 15 amino acids long. CDR3 DNA: TGTGCCACCAGCAGAGATCCTTCGACCCAAGAGACCCAGTACTTC. Translation gives CATSRDPSTQETQYF. Using reference TRBV15 and TRBJ2-5 for the parts outside the CDR3, the full variable domain is DAMVIQNPRYQVTQFGKPVTLSCSQTLNHNVMYWYQQKSSQAPKLLFHYYDKDFNNEADTPDNFQSRRPNTSFCFLDIRSPGLGDTAMYLCATSRDPSTQETQYFGPGTRLLVL.

This clonotype came up many times. The chain is built from TRBV7-9 and TRBJ2-7; perhaps TRBD2 as D (6 bases). Germline-derived CDR1 and CDR2 are SEHNR and FQNEAQ (reference sequence). The length of the CDR3 is 15 residues. The germline V and J ends were trimmed by 5 bases and 3 bases, with 17 bases remaining between them. The CDR3 spells CASSPAVRGDYEQYF. The CDR3 nucleotides are TGTGCCAGCAGCCCAGCTGTGCGGGGCGACTACGAGCAGTACTTC.

This clonotype was seen many times. This chain connects TRBV5-1 to TRBJ1-1; tentatively, D is TRBD1 (5 bases). The CDR3 extends over 15 amino acids. V dropped 0 bases and J dropped 4 bases, with 13 bases sitting between them. Germline V gene data show CDR1 as SGHRS and CDR2 as YFSETQ. The CDR3 loop is CASSLGLVGVTEAFF. CDR3 nucleotides: TGCGCCAGCAGCTTGGGATTGGTGGGGGTCACTGAAGCTTTCTTT.

Turning to this clonotype: Without the conserved terminal phenylalanine or tryptophan, this CDR3 likely stems from a read error. The chain links TRBV12-3 or TRBV12-4 to TRBJ2-3; D unresolved. The CDR3 totals 14 residues. V lost 3 bases and J lost 3, with 10 bases in between. CDR3 protein: CASSFSGNTDTQYL. The CDR3 DNA sequence: TGTGCCAGCAGTTTTTCTGGGAATACAGATACGCAGTATTTG.

There are many counts of this clonotype. The chain couples TRBV20-1 to TRBJ1-1; D is possibly TRBD1 (6 bases). CDR3 length equals 15 residues. Germline loops: CDR1 DFQATT, CDR2 SNEGSKA (reference sequence). The ends were cut back, 3 bases at V and 2 bases at J, with 16 bases in the middle. The CDR3 loop reads CSARRDGQINTEAFF. The CDR3 DNA reads TGCAGTGCTAGGAGGGACGGACAGATAAACACTGAAGCTTTCTTT.

At least ten counts were recorded for this clonotype. This rearrangement joins TRBV11-1 to TRBJ2-3; 8 bases are a match to TRBD1. Unmatched junction bases numbered 5, after V lost 5 bases and J lost 4 bases. The CDR3 extends over 14 amino acids. Per the germline V gene, CDR1 is SGHAT and CDR2 is FQDESV (reference sequence). DNA for the CDR3: TGTGCCAGCAGCGGTCGGACAGGGCCAGATACGCAGTATTTT. Translation gives CASSGRTGPDTQYF.

This clonotype was recorded many times. The rearrangement links TRBV11-3 to TRBJ2-1; 9 nucleotides match TRBD1. J was trimmed by 2 bases and V by 4 bases; bases with no gene match: 3. The V gene's germline CDR1 is SGHNT and CDR2 YENEEA. This CDR3 is 15 amino acids long. The CDR3 here is CASSSGQGTYNEQFF. CDR3 DNA sequence: TGTGCCAGCAGCTCCGGACAGGGGACCTACAATGAGCAGTTCTTC.

This clonotype was counted many times. The rearrangement links TRBV3-1 to TRBJ2-5; TRBD2 matches 8 bases. From germline, CDR1 is LGHDT and CDR2 YNNKEL (reference sequence). This CDR3 contains 15 residues. The V segment lost 3 bases and the J segment 3 bases; nucleotides outside the gene matches: 6. CDR3 bases: TGTGCCAGCAGCCATAGAGGGACTAGGGAAGAGACCCAGTACTTC. Translating gives CASSHRGTREETQYF.

This clonotype was detected many times. The chain has TRBV6-1 and TRBJ2-1; 7 bases agree with TRBD2. The CDR3 length is 14 residues. Germline CDR1 is MNHNS and CDR2 is SASEGT. Trimming removed 7 bases from V and 0 bases from J; junction bases left unmatched: 3. DNA of the CDR3: TGTGCCAGCAACGGGGGGAGCTCCTACAATGAGCAGTTCTTC. This sequence encodes CASNGGSSYNEQFF.